The rows below give T cell receptor beta chains drawn from one sample of a study of follicular helper T cells after annual influenza vaccination. The table came from immunoSEQ multiplex PCR; TCRdb's copy has only in-frame clones and leaves some out. Of 12,000 or so clones listed, 80% are singletons. This specimen consisted of CXCR5+ CD38- circulating T follicular helper cells from blood, obtained on the day of influenza vaccination. The source is an adult who received the influenza vaccine. Each CDR3 is given with its conserved first and last residue. D genes are given only for firm matches. Not all rows give a size; the values are once, few, many and, for expanded clones, a class.

TRBJ1-6 | . | TRBV2 | TRBD1 | CASRQGDRGRSPLHF | TGTGCCAGCAGACAGGGAGACAGGGGGCGTTCACCCCTCCACTTT
TRBJ1-5 | . | TRBV2 | TRBD1 | CASRDREGNQPQHF | TGTGCCAGCAGGGACAGGGAGGGCAATCAGCCCCAGCATTTT
TRBJ2-1 | . | TRBV9 | . | CASSERTASSYNEQFF | TGTGCCAGCAGCGAACGGACGGCCAGCTCCTACAATGAGCAGTTCTTC
TRBJ1-1 | . | TRBV5-4 | . | CASSLDRAIEAFF | TGTGCCAGCAGCTTGGACAGGGCGATTGAAGCTTTCTTT
TRBJ2-3 | . | TRBV28 | . | CASSRQGPDTQYF | TGTGCCAGCAGCCGCCAGGGTCCAGATACGCAGTATTTT
TRBJ2-4 | . | TRBV11-1 | . | CASSLLAGGGPYAKNIQYF | TGTGCCAGCAGCTTATTGGCCGGAGGAGGCCCCTACGCCAAAAACATTCAGTACTTC
TRBJ1-2 | . | TRBV5-5 | TRBD1 | CASSPGQGSGTF | TGTGCCAGCAGCCCGGGACAGGGTTCGGGCACCTTC
TRBJ2-3 | . | TRBV20-1 | . | CSAPFTDTQYF | TGCAGTGCCCCGTTCACAGATACGCAGTATTTT
TRBJ1-1 | . | TRBV28 | . | CASSPPGQMNTEAFF | TGTGCCAGCAGTCCCCCCGGACAGATGAACACTGAAGCTTTCTTT
TRBJ1-1 | . | TRBV30 | TRBD1 | CAWSVARTGGFNTEAFF | TGTGCCTGGAGTGTAGCCCGGACAGGGGGGTTCAACACTGAAGCTTTCTTT
TRBJ2-3 | few | TRBV5-4 | . | CASRLDFHTQYF | TGTGCCAGCAGGTTGGACTTTCATACGCAGTATTTT
TRBJ2-1 | . | TRBV11-1 | TRBD1 | CASSRPGQGARTFYNEQFF | TGTGCCAGCAGCCGTCCGGGACAGGGGGCCCGAACTTTCTACAATGAGCAGTTCTTC
TRBJ1-2 | . | TRBV11-2 | TRBD1 | CASSQDRSRIGGYTF | TGTGCCAGCAGTCAGGACAGGTCGCGGATCGGTGGCTACACCTTC
TRBJ2-3 | . | TRBV5-3 | . | CARSFGPSSTDTQYF | TGTGCCAGAAGCTTTGGTCCCTCTAGCACAGATACGCAGTATTTT
TRBJ1-3 | . | TRBV7-9 | TRBD1 | CASRIQGAGGNTIYF | TGTGCCAGCAGAATTCAGGGGGCTGGAGGAAACACCATATATTTT
TRBJ1-5 | . | TRBV27 | . | CASSFDSYSNQPQHF | TGTGCCAGCAGTTTCGACAGCTATAGCAATCAGCCCCAGCATTTT
TRBJ1-1 | . | TRBV27 | TRBD1 | CASSPFRQGSTEAFF | TGTGCCAGCAGTCCTTTCCGACAGGGATCCACTGAAGCTTTCTTT
TRBJ2-3 | . | TRBV6-6 | . | CASSYSGGHSTDTQYF | TGTGCCAGCAGTTACTCGGGGGGCCACAGCACAGATACGCAGTATTTT
TRBJ2-1 | . | TRBV18 | TRBD2 | CASSRLAGEMKQFEQFF | TGTGCCAGCTCACGACTAGCGGGGGAGATGAAACAATTTGAGCAGTTCTTC
TRBJ2-7 | . | TRBV30 | . | CAWSVPGRSSYEQYF | TGTGCCTGGAGTGTACCGGGGCGGAGCTCCTACGAGCAGTACTTC
TRBJ1-3 | . | TRBV10-2 | TRBD1 | CASRTGGGNTIYF | TGCGCCAGCAGGACAGGGGGTGGAAACACCATATATTTT
TRBJ1-3 | . | TRBV19 | . | CASINSRSGNTIYF | TGTGCCAGTATCAACAGCCGCTCTGGAAACACCATATATTTT
TRBJ2-7 | . | TRBV6-1 | . | CASRVRDGHYEQYF | TGTGCCAGCAGAGTACGGGACGGACACTACGAGCAGTACTTC
TRBJ2-1 | . | TRBV5-5 | . | CASSLGGRVLNEQFF | TGTGCCAGCAGCTTAGGGGGAAGGGTACTGAATGAGCAGTTCTTC
TRBJ2-5 | . | TRBV7-2 | . | CASSLVAQETQYF | TGTGCCAGCAGCTTAGTCGCCCAAGAGACCCAGTACTTC
TRBJ1-6 | few | TRBV7-2 | . | CASSLASDNSPLHF | TGTGCCAGCAGCTTAGCGTCAGATAATTCACCCCTCCACTTT
TRBJ2-5 | . | TRBV7-9 | TRBD1 | CASSRTGGPGRVTQYF | TGTGCCAGCAGCCGGACAGGGGGTCCTGGGAGAGTGACCCAGTACTTC
TRBJ2-1 | . | TRBV28 | . | CASTADFTTYNEQFF | TGTGCCAGCACCGCGGACTTCACCACCTACAATGAGCAGTTCTTC
TRBJ1-1 | . | TRBV5-1 | . | CASSFDPNTEAFF | TGCGCCAGCAGCTTTGACCCGAACACTGAAGCTTTCTTT
TRBJ2-3 | . | TRBV5-4 | TRBD1 | CASSRKTGGGTDTQYF | TGTGCCAGCAGCCGAAAAACAGGGGGCGGCACAGATACGCAGTATTTT
TRBJ2-1 | . | TRBV5-5 | TRBD1 | CASSLRGDRVTNEQFF | TGTGCCAGCAGCTTGAGGGGGGACAGGGTAACCAATGAGCAGTTCTTC
TRBJ1-1 | once | TRBV7-3 | . | CASSLGQSTEAFF | TGTGCCAGCAGCTTAGGTCAGAGCACTGAAGCTTTCTTT
TRBJ2-3 | . | TRBV10-3 | TRBD1 | CAIRRTGDGADTQYF | TGTGCCATCAGGAGGACAGGGGACGGGGCAGATACGCAGTATTTT
TRBJ2-1 | . | TRBV7-2 | . | CASSFGGGVSYNEQFF | TGTGCCAGCAGCTTTGGAGGGGGGGTCTCCTACAATGAGCAGTTCTTC
TRBJ2-1 | . | TRBV9 | TRBD1 | CASSGDRATYNEQFF | TGTGCCAGCAGCGGGGACAGAGCCACTTACAATGAGCAGTTCTTC
TRBJ2-1 | . | TRBV30 | TRBD2 | CAWSQRTSGGNEQFF | TGTGCCTGGAGTCAAAGGACTAGCGGGGGAAATGAGCAGTTCTTC
TRBJ2-1 | . | TRBV30 | TRBD2 | CAWSVWTSGGWQIYNEQFF | TGTGCCTGGAGTGTTTGGACTAGCGGGGGGTGGCAAATCTACAATGAGCAGTTCTTC
TRBJ2-3 | . | TRBV2 | . | CAIQAPLSTDTQYF | TGTGCCATACAGGCGCCACTCTCCACAGATACGCAGTATTTT
TRBJ2-3 | . | TRBV5-1 | TRBD2 | CASSLGLSSGRYSQYF | TGCGCCAGCAGCTTGGGACTAAGTAGCGGGCGATATTCGCAGTATTTT
TRBJ2-7 | . | TRBV15 | . | CATSREGSLYEQYF | TGTGCCACCAGCAGAGAAGGTAGCCTCTACGAGCAGTACTTC
TRBJ2-7 | . | TRBV6-1 | . | CASSEARHYEQYF | TGTGCCAGCAGTGAAGCGCGACACTACGAGCAGTACTTC
TRBJ2-5 | . | TRBV18 | . | CASSPRVRETQYF | TGTGCCAGCTCACCACGAGTGCGGGAGACCCAGTACTTC
TRBJ2-7 | . | TRBV11-2 | TRBD1 | CASSLSRTGPYEQYF | TGTGCCAGCAGCCTATCACGGACAGGGCCCTACGAGCAGTACTTC
TRBJ2-7 | . | TRBV10-3 | . | CAIRTGTARYEQYF | TGTGCCATCAGGACCGGGACGGCTCGCTACGAGCAGTACTTC
TRBJ1-5 | . | TRBV6-1 | . | CASRSAAGDQPQHF | TGTGCCAGCAGATCCGCGGCGGGGGATCAGCCCCAGCATTTT
TRBJ2-7 | . | TRBV19 | . | CASSRDGGTREQYF | TGTGCCAGTAGCCGGGATGGAGGGACCCGGGAGCAGTACTTC
TRBJ2-7 | few | TRBV2 | . | CASVGGALSYEQYF | TGTGCCAGCGTAGGTGGGGCCCTCTCCTACGAGCAGTACTTC
TRBJ2-3 | . | TRBV7-2 | . | CASSLQGTDTQYF | TGTGCCAGCAGCTTACAGGGAACAGATACGCAGTATTTT
TRBJ1-2 | . | TRBV7-8 | . | CASTLSTQMGNYGYTF | TGTGCCAGCACCCTATCAACCCAGATGGGGAACTATGGCTACACCTTC
TRBJ1-1 | . | TRBV5-1 | . | CASVPDQGEAFF | TGCGCCAGCGTACCGGATCAGGGGGAAGCTTTCTTT
TRBJ2-2 | . | TRBV28 | . | CASSLGGAHTGELFF | TGTGCCAGCAGTTTAGGAGGCGCGCACACCGGGGAGCTGTTTTTT
TRBJ1-6 | few | TRBV2 | . | CASSEMGTDSPLHF | TGTGCCAGCAGTGAAATGGGAACAGATTCACCCCTCCACTTT
TRBJ1-2 | . | TRBV6-1 | . | CASSELDYGYTF | TGTGCCAGCAGCGAACTAGACTATGGCTACACCTTC
TRBJ2-5 | . | TRBV7-2 | TRBD1 | CASSLARDREETQYF | TGTGCCAGCAGCTTGGCCCGGGACAGGGAAGAGACCCAGTACTTC